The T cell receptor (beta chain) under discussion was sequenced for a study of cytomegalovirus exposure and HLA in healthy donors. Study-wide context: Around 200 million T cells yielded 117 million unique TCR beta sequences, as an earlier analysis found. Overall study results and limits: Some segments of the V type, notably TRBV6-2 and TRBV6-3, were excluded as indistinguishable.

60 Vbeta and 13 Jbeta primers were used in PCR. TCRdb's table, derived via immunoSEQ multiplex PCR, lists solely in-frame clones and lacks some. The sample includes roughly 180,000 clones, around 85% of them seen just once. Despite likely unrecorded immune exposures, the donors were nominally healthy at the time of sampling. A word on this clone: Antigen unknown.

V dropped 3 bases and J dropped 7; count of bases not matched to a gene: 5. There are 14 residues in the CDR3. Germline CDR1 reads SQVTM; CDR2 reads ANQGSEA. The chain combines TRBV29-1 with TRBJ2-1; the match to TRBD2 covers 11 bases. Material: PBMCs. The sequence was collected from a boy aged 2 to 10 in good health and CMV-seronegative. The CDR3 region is CSVDVAGGRNEQFF. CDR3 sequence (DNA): TGCAGCGTTGACGTAGCGGGAGGGCGTAATGAGCAGTTCTTC.